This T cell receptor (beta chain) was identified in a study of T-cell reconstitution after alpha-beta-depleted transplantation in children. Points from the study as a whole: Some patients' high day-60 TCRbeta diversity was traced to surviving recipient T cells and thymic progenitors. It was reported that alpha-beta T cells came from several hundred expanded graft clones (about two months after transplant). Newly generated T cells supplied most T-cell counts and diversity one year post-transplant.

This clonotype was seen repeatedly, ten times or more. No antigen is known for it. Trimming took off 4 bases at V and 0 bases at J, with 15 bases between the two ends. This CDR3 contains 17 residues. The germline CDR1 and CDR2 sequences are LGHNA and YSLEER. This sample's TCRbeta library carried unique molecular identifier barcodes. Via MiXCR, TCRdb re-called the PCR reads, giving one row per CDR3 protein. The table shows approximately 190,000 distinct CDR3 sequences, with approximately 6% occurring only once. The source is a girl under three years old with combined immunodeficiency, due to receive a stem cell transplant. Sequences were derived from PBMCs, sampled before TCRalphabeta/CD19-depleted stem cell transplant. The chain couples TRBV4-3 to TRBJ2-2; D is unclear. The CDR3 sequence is CASSLFPVLSNTGELFF. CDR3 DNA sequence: TGCGCCAGCAGCCTCTTTCCGGTCCTTTCGAACACCGGGGAGCTGTTTTTT.